A single sample is the source of the 14 T cell receptor beta chains below, sequenced in a study of T cell repertoires in cytomegalovirus infection. TCRdb analysed the reads with MiXCR anew, one entry per CDR3 protein. Of approximately 500,000 distinct CDR3 sequences in the sample, roughly 10% were seen once. The specimen sequenced was PBMCs. The receptors come from a human donor in good health (CMV status not recorded). Some clones in this sample may be carry-over from other donors' samples.

This clonotype was observed at least ten times. The chain uses TRBV10-3 and TRBJ1-1; TRBD1 might be the D (5 bases). This CDR3 is 13 amino acids long. V shed 10 bases and J shed 1 base, with 13 bases lying between them. Germline V lookup: CDR1 ENHRY, CDR2 SYGVKD. The CDR3 loop is CATAQGENTEAFF. The DNA for the CDR3 is TGTGCCACCGCCCAGGGTGAGAACACTGAAGCTTTCTTT.

This sequence joins TRBV6-6 and TRBJ1-1, with TRBD1 as a possible D gene (6 bases). V gave up 7 bases and J gave up 4 bases, with 13 bases separating them. The CDR3 covers 13 residues. Germline assignment: CDR1 MNHNY and CDR2 SVGAGI (reference sequence). In nucleotides, the CDR3 is TGTGCCAGCACTCAGGGGTATGGCACTGAAGCTTTCTTT. It encodes CASTQGYGTEAFF.

The chain combines TRBV19 with TRBJ2-7, with D perhaps matching TRBD1 or TRBD2 (6 bases each). Trimming removed 3 bases from V and 6 bases from J, with 15 bases in between. Germline CDR1 is LNHDA and CDR2 is SQIVND (reference sequence). This CDR3 comprises 14 residues. CDR3 coding DNA: TGTGCCAGTAGTATTGCAAACAGGGAGGCCGAGCAGTACTTC. This gives the protein CASSIANREAEQYF.

This clonotype was observed a single time. A read error may produce the germline difference seen at one junction end. The genes are TRBV19 and TRBJ2-5; 12 bases align to TRBD1. The CDR3 length is 13 residues. Germline values: CDR1 LNHDA, CDR2 SQIVND (reference sequence). CDR3 DNA: TGTGCCAGTCGGGACAGGGGGCGTGAGACCCTGTACTTC. Amino acids: CASRDRGRETLYF.

This clonotype showed up just a few times. The chain has TRBV3-1 and TRBJ2-7; D unresolved. Germline V gene lookup returns CDR1 LGHDT and CDR2 YNNKEL (reference sequence). The CDR3 is 12 amino acids. V lost 1 base to trimming and J lost 6 bases, with 7 bases between them. Here the CDR3 reads CASSQGISEQYF. CDR3 DNA: TGTGCCAGCAGCCAAGGGATCTCCGAGCAGTACTTC.

This clonotype was recorded many times. J is TRBJ2-7 and V is TRBV3-1; TRBD1 matches at 7 bases. After removal of 0 bases from V and 5 bases from J, the junction contained 13 bases not matched to a gene. The CDR3 has 17 residues. Germline CDR1 reads LGHDT; CDR2 reads YNNKEL (reference sequence). CDR3 in DNA: TGTGCCAGCAGCCAAGAAGGGACAGTCGTCCTACACCACGAGCAGTACTTC. This sequence encodes CASSQEGTVVLHHEQYF.

The CDR3 here is CASSYGAGGPPEGNTDTQYF. For the CDR3, the DNA is TGTGCCAGCAGTTACGGAGCGGGAGGGCCCCCTGAGGGAAACACAGATACGCAGTATTTT. This chain uses TRBV6-6 with TRBJ2-3, with 10 bases fitting TRBD2. The V and J ends lost 2 bases and 2 bases, in that order; junction bases with no gene match: 16. The CDR3 is 20 residues long. CDR1 and CDR2 (germline): MNHNY, SVGAGI (reference sequence).

Many counts were recorded for this clonotype. The chain links TRBV2 to TRBJ2-1; 9 nucleotides line up with TRBD1. The CDR3 is 14 residues long. Trimming cost V 7 bases and J 5 bases; bases outside gene matches: 6. Germline V CDR1 and CDR2: SNHLY, FYNNEI. The CDR3 spells CASTPDRGDNEQFF. The CDR3 DNA reads as TGTGCCAGCACCCCGGACAGGGGAGACAATGAGCAGTTCTTC.

V and J are TRBV3-1 and TRBJ1-5; D unresolved. V was trimmed by 1 base and J by 7 bases, leaving 8 bases between them. Looked up from germline, CDR1 is LGHDT and CDR2 is YNNKEL (reference sequence). The length of the CDR3 is 13 residues. In DNA, the CDR3 is TGTGCCAGCAGCCAAGGTTGGAGCCAGCCCCAGCATTTT. It codes for CASSQGWSQPQHF. Together with reference TRBV3-1 and TRBJ1-5, the CDR3 gives the full variable domain: DTAVSQTPKYLVTQMGNDKSIKCEQNLGHDTMYWYKQDSKKFLKIMFSYNNKELIINETVPNRFSPKSPDKAHLNLHINSLELGDSAVYFCASSQGWSQPQHFGDGTRLSIL.

The table lists this clonotype with a few counts. CDR3 in amino acids: CASSLTGGGNEQYF. The CDR3 DNA follows: TGTGCCAGCAGCTTGACAGGGGGCGGCAACGAGCAGTACTTC. The chain has TRBV11-2 and TRBJ2-7; 10 bases fit TRBD1. The CDR3 runs 14 residues. With 3 bases clipped from V and 5 bases from J, the junction kept 4 bases outside the gene matches. The V gene's germline CDR1 is SGHAT and CDR2 FQNNGV.

This clonotype was seen at least ten times. V is TRBV7-8 and J is TRBJ2-5, with D tentatively TRBD1 (6 bases). Germline loops: CDR1 SGHVS, CDR2 FQNEAQ. The CDR3 runs 13 residues. The germline V and J ends were trimmed by 5 bases and 3 bases, with 10 bases remaining between them. CDR3 sequence: CASSLGQKETQYF. CDR3 sequence (DNA): TGTGCCAGCAGCCTCGGACAGAAAGAGACCCAGTACTTC.

This clonotype was counted ten times or more. The V call is TRBV6-6, the J call TRBJ2-6; tentatively, D is TRBD2 (5 bases). The CDR3 contains 19 residues. Germline V gives CDR1 MNHNY, CDR2 SVGAGI (reference sequence). V was trimmed by 0 bases and J by 3 bases, leaving 18 bases between them. CDR3 nucleotide sequence: TGTGCCAGCAGTTACTCGGCTAGCCCCTTTAGAGATGGGGCCAACGTCCTGACTTTC. It encodes CASSYSASPFRDGANVLTF.

This clonotype was observed a few times. V and J are TRBV3-1 and TRBJ2-3, with D uncertain. CDR3 length: 13 residues. V lost 2 bases, J lost 3 bases, and 6 bases lay in between. CDR1 and CDR2 from the germline V gene are LGHDT and YNNKEL (reference sequence). CDR3 bases: TGTGCCAGCAGCCAAACTCGAACAGATACGCAGTATTTT. Translated, it gives CASSQTRTDTQYF.

This clonotype has ten or more counts. The chain recombines TRBV27 with TRBJ1-1; possible D gene TRBD1, 5 bases. Looked up from germline, CDR1 is MNHEY and CDR2 is SMNVEV (reference sequence). The CDR3 is 17 residues long. Trimming pared 5 bases from V and 5 bases from J, leaving 24 bases between. This chain's CDR3 is CASSRAVPGPFGTEAFF. In nucleotides, the CDR3 is TGTGCCAGCAGTCGAGCGGTCCCGGGACCCTTTGGGACTGAAGCTTTCTTT.